A single sample gave rise to the 3 T cell receptor beta chains below, sequenced in a study of response to subunit inactivated influenza vaccine. TCRdb processed the RT-PCR reads anew with MiXCR; each CDR3 protein has one entry. Here the sample spans roughly 500,000 distinct CDR3 sequences, 15% to 20% being singletons. The sequencing here drew on CD4+ T cells sorted from PBMCs, taken approximately 25 months after vaccination. Source of these receptors: a man aged 50-75 years who received an inactivated influenza vaccine.

The rearrangement links TRBV5-1 to TRBJ2-5, with D perhaps TRBD1 (7 bases). CDR1 SGHRS and CDR2 YFSETQ come from the germline V gene. The CDR3 runs 15 residues. Trimming shortened V by 6 bases and J by 0 bases, and 15 bases separated the two germline ends. DNA for the CDR3: TGCGCCAGCACTTCAGGGGGGCCGTACCAAGAGACCCAGTACTTC. Protein: CASTSGGPYQETQYF.

The table lists this clonotype with a few counts. The chain has TRBV15 and TRBJ1-4; D remains ambiguous. CDR3 length equals 14 residues. V was pared by 5 bases and J by 0 bases, with 7 bases between. Germline V gene data show CDR1 as LNHNV and CDR2 as YYDKDF (reference sequence). CDR3 in DNA: TGTGCCACCAGCTGGAGGACAACTAATGAAAAACTGTTTTTT. It yields the protein CATSWRTTNEKLFF.

This clonotype was observed at least ten times. The rearrangement joins TRBV7-6 to TRBJ1-6; TRBD1 matches at 7 bases. Per the germline V gene, CDR1 is SGHVS and CDR2 is FNYEAQ. With 1 base clipped from V and 6 bases from J, the junction kept 3 bases outside the gene matches. The CDR3 has 15 residues. The CDR3 DNA reads TGTGCCAGCAGCTTAGAGGGGGCCTTTAATTCACCCCTCCACTTT. Encoded protein: CASSLEGAFNSPLHF.